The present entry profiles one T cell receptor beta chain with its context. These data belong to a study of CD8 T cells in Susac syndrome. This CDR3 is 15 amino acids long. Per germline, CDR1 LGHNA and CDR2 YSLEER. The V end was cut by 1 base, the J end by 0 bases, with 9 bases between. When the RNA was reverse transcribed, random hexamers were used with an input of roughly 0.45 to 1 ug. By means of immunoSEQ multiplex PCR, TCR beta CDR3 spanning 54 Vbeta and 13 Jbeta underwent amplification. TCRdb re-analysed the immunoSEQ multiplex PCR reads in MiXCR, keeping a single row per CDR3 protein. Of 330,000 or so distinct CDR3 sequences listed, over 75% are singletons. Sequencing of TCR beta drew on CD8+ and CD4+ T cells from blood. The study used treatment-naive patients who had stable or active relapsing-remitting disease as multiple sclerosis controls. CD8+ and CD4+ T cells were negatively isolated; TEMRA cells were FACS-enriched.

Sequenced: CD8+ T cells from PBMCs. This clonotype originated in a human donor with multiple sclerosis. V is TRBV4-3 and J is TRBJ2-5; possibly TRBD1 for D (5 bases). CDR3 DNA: TGCGCCAGCAGCCAAGGCCTGACAGACCAAGAGACCCAGTACTTC. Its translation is CASSQGLTDQETQYF.